This T cell receptor (beta chain) was profiled in a study of graft-versus-host responses after intestinal transplantation (dated by TCRdb to about 2021). For the study in its entirety: Multivisceral, liver-intestinal, or isolated intestinal transplants were received by the recipients. All recipients received anti-thymocyte globulin induction followed by maintenance tacrolimus and steroids for two to four years. A cohort of 24 intestinal transplant recipients, including one retransplant, was enrolled, and a few patients lacking pretransplant specimens were excluded. To identify alloreactive clones, pre-transplant mixed lymphocyte reaction products were sequenced and then compared with unstimulated pre-transplant donor and recipient T cells. Instead of going to the commercial service, samples from three later patients were sequenced in-house on an Illumina MiSeq and processed with MiXCR. Donor T cell macrochimerism was defined as a peak of at least 4% donor T cells among recipient peripheral blood mononuclear cells. Graft-versus-host and host-versus-graft alloreactive T cell clones were tracked in the graft, circulation and bone marrow after intestinal transplantation using bulk TCR-beta CDR3 sequencing.

The label giving this sample's time point can be read as: cells obtained before transplantation from donor or recipient. In the mixed lymphocyte reactions, about 200,000 CFSE-labeled pre-transplant responders were plated with about 200,000 irradiated violet-dye-labeled stimulators and cultured for approximately 6 days. After the mixed lymphocyte reaction, proliferating CD3+CD4+CFSE-low and CD3+CD8+CFSE-low responder cells were FACS-sorted on a BD Influx sorter. Including cysteine and phenylalanine, the CDR3 has 14 amino acids. Only CDR3 DNA is held: 42 bases, read in frame from base 1. CDR1 and CDR2 (SGHRS, YFSETQ) derive from the germline V gene. At the junction V is shortened by 0 bases and J by 4 bases; bases outside the gene matches: 2. Concerning this clone itself: Within one base of it there is no much larger clone, and no base qualities were kept.

Summary of the overall study and its limitations: GvH clones were found in recipient bone marrow, and some of the GvH clones appeared earlier in ileal mucosa or blood, which is consistent with an intestinal mucosal origin. Conclusions were limited by the relatively low number and heterogeneity of intestinal transplant patients. Early after transplant, peak levels of circulating GvH clones were associated with declines in HvG clones. Patients with donor T cell macrochimerism had high GvH to HvG T cell clonal ratios in their allografts.

Library construction relied on the immunoSEQ multiplex PCR assay. For most patients, genomic DNA was isolated with the Qiagen DNeasy Blood and Tissue Kit and sent frozen to Adaptive Biotechnologies for TCR sequencing. Adaptive Biotechnologies carried out high-throughput TCR-beta CDR3 sequencing of genomic DNA for most patients. The authors' analysis ran thus. Adaptive's ImmunoSEQ software supplied the TCR sequencing data for 18 patients, while MiXCR and VDJtools were used to process a few other patients. To correct CD4 versus CD8 sorting errors, any sequence found in both subsets at a frequency ratio below 5:1 was removed. CDR3 nucleotide sequences shared by donor and recipient were removed because the origin of these sequences could not be assigned. At least 2-fold expansion over unstimulated cells and a minimum CFSE-low frequency of 0.002% (template counts) or 0.001% (read counts) were required for clones to be classified as alloreactive. Mappable clones were those detected in sequenced pre-transplant spleen, lymph node, or MLR CFSE-low populations of the donor or recipient. The cumulative frequency of alloreactive clones was calculated as a percentage of all sequences, weighted by copy number. What TCRdb holds here is the immuneACCESS table cut down to in-frame rearrangements. Part of the clones is not present; checked against another copy, under half of the missing clones reflect an unresolved V gene, and the others are unexplained. That table gives V, J and clone size, and the DNA gave D and trimming. The sample has some 9,800 clones on record, around 33% of them singletons. Approximately 13% of the sample comes from the top ten.

This TCR was recovered from a human patient who received an intestinal transplant. The chain is made from TRBV5-1 and TRBJ2-7; 9 nucleotides in the junction match TRBD2. This specimen was alloreactive CD8+ T cells from a mixed lymphocyte reaction culture, taken before intestinal transplant. The label giving this sample's cell subset or site can be read as: CFSE-low proliferating T cells sorted from approximately 6-day pre-transplant mixed lymphocyte reaction (GvH or HvG direction). The CDR3 has the sequence CASSLVLAGYEQYF. The nucleotide sequence is TGCGCCAGCAGCTTGGTCCTAGCGGGGTACGAGCAGTACTTC.